The entry that follows covers one T cell receptor (beta chain) sequence. Authors' data handling: Amplifying reference gene primers gave estimates of nucleated cell counts. Sequencing used immunoSEQ multiplex PCR; TCRdb keeps in-frame clones, though not all of them. D and trimming come from the DNA, and the V and J calls and clone size come from that table. The table has a few hundred thousand clones, about 89% seen once; the top ten hold about 9.4%. These data come from a study of blood T cell repertoires in COVID-19. Study context: Some COVID-19 samples were acute and others convalescent; all came from the United States, Italy and Spain.

This CDR3 spans 15 amino acids. Germline V CDR1 and CDR2: LNHNV, YYDKDF (reference sequence). V lost 5 bases and J 2 bases, leaving 16 bases between the germline ends. The sequenced sample was peripheral blood. The genes are TRBV15 and TRBJ2-7; maybe TRBD1 (5 bases). This TCR came from a woman aged 25-40 years with COVID-19, enrolled during active disease. The CDR3 loop is CATSPDRFRAYEQYF. The DNA for the CDR3 is TGTGCCACCAGCCCCGACAGATTCAGGGCCTACGAGCAGTACTTC. The variable domain in full, completed from reference TRBV15 and TRBJ2-7, reads DAMVIQNPRYQVTQFGKPVTLSCSQTLNHNVMYWYQQKSSQAPKLLFHYYDKDFNNEADTPDNFQSRRPNTSFCFLDIRSPGLGDTAMYLCATSPDRFRAYEQYFGPGTRLTVT.